This TCR beta chain was obtained from a study of T cell responses to AZD1222 COVID-19 vaccine. The CDR3 loop spans 11 amino acids. Trimming removed 3 bases at V and 8 bases at J, with 10 bases between. Germline V lookup: CDR1 SQVTM, CDR2 ANQGSEA. This clone was counted between two and nine times. Its antigen remains unknown. Study-level points and caveats: Targets within unmutated variant regions were reportedly found for nearly half of spike-specific TCRs.

The data were produced by immunoSEQ multiplex PCR, yet TCRdb's version contains in-frame clones alone and is incomplete. The table records approximately 120,000 clones, 80% to 90% of them present only once. V gene TRBV29-1 combines with J gene TRBJ1-2; D gene unclear. Sequenced here: peripheral blood, sampled on day 0 of AZD1222 vaccination. The receptor was isolated from an adult in good health. The CDR3 reads CSVDALGGYTF. CDR3 coding DNA: TGCAGCGTTGATGCTCTCGGGGGCTACACCTTC.